A single TCR beta chain is shown here with its context. The antigen is undetermined. These data originate in a study of beta chain features in type 1 diabetes. On the study more broadly: On cell yields, gender and age, patients and healthy donors were similar. Examined across all samples were just under 110,000,000 sorted cells.

The CDR3 loop spans 11 amino acids. The germline gives CDR1 SNHLY, CDR2 FYNNEI. V shed 6 bases and J shed 5 bases, with 4 bases lying between them. Over 95% purity was reached by all sorted populations. The entirety of the isolated RNA underwent reverse transcription, so expressed TCRB transcripts were sequenced. Sequencing was performed with immunoSEQ multiplex PCR; in TCRdb, only in-frame clones are kept and a portion is missing. The sample consists of a few hundred thousand clones, roughly 9.8% of them appearing once. Notes on the study in general: In these data, an HLA type influence on TCRB rearrangement remained unresolved. All four CD4+ subsets from Type 1 diabetes patients carried moderately but significantly shorter TCRB CDR3s.

Sequencing used central memory CD4+ T cells from blood. The receptor comes from a man younger than 45 with type 1 diabetes. This chain connects TRBV2 to TRBJ2-2, with no clear D. The CDR3 coding sequence is TGTGCCAGCAGGGCAACCGGGGAGCTGTTTTTT. Translating it yields CASRATGELFF. Drawing the rest from reference TRBV2 and TRBJ2-2, the complete variable domain is EPEVTQTPSHQVTQMGQEVILRCVPISNHLYFYWYRQILGQKVEFLVSFYNNEISEKSEIFDDQFSVERPDGSNFTLKIRSTKLEDSAMYFCASRATGELFFGEGSRLTVL.